This entry lists 3 T cell receptor beta chains sequenced from one sample in a study of radiotherapy plus CTLA-4 blockade in lung cancer. Here immunoSEQ multiplex PCR was the method, and the copy in TCRdb shows in-frame clones only, minus some. Here the sample spans about 60,000 clones, around 80% being singletons. Here the sequenced sample was peripheral blood, taken from a patient treated with radiotherapy plus ipilimumab. The receptors stem from a human donor with non-small cell lung cancer who had a partial response to radiotherapy plus ipilimumab.

This chain joins TRBV28 and TRBJ1-4; 7 bases fit TRBD1. CDR1 and CDR2 (germline): MDHEN, SYDVKM. The V gene end was trimmed by 6 bases and the J gene end by 8 bases; junction bases not matched to a gene: 6. CDR3 length: 13 amino acids. The CDR3 DNA reads as TGTGCCAGCAGAGACAGGGTTAAGGAAAAACTGTTTTTT. It specifies CASRDRVKEKLFF.

V is TRBV7-3 and J is TRBJ1-6, with D unresolved. With 4 bases removed from V and 6 bases from J, the gap between germline ends came to 13 bases. The CDR3 spans 15 residues. The germline V gene has CDR1 SGHTA and CDR2 FQGTGA. DNA of the CDR3: TGTGCCAGCAGCTCGGCGGCAGCCCCTAATTCACCCCTCCACTTT. Its protein is CASSSAAAPNSPLHF.

This clone was seen a few times. The V gene is TRBV6-6, the J gene TRBJ1-4; 9 bases match TRBD1. Germline V lookup: CDR1 MNHNY, CDR2 SVGAGI (reference sequence). The CDR3 covers 15 residues. V lost 6 bases, J lost 4 bases, and 6 bases stayed unmatched. The CDR3 is CASSLGTGSNEKLFF. DNA for the CDR3: TGTGCCAGCAGCTTAGGGACAGGGAGTAATGAAAAACTGTTTTTT.